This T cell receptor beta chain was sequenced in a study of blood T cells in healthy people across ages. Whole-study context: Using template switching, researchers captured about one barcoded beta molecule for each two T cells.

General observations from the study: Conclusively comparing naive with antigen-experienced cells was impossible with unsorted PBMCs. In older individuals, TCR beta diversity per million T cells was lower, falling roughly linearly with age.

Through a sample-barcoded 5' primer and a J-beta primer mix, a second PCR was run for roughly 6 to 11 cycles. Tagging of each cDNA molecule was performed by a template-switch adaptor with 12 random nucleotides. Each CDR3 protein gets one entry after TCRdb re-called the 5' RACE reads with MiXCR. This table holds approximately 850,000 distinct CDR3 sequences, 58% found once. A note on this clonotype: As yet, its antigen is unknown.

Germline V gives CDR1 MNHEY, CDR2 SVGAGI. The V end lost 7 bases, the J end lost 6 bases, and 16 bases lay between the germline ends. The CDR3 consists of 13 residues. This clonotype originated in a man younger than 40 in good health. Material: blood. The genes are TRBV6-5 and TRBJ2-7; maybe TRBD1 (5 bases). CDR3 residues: CASTPGVGREQYF. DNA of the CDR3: TGTGCCAGCACTCCTGGCGTGGGGCGCGAGCAGTACTTC.